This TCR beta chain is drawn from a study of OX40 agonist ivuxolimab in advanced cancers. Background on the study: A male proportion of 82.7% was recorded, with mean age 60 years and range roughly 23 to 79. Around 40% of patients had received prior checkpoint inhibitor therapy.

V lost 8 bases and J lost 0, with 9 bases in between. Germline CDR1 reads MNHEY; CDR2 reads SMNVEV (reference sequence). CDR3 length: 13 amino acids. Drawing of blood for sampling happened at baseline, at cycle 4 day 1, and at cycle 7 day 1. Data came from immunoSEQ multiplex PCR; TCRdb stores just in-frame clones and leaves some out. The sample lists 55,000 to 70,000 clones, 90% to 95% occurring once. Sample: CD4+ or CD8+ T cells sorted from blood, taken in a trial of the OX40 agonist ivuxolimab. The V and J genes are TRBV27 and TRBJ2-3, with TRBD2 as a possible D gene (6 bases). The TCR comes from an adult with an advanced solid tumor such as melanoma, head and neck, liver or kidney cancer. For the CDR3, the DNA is TGTGCCAGCCTGGCGGGGAGCACAGATACGCAGTATTTT. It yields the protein CASLAGSTDTQYF.